This TCR beta chain was documented in a study of cytomegalovirus exposure and HLA in healthy donors. The PCR made use of 60 Vbeta and 13 Jbeta primers. Clones were sequenced by immunoSEQ multiplex PCR, and TCRdb holds only the in-frame ones, with some missing. The repertoire holds some 110,000 clones, with 73% as singletons. The CDR3 extends over 14 amino acids. The trim removed 3 bases at V and 7 bases at J, leaving 2 bases unmatched. Germline assignment: CDR1 KGHSH and CDR2 LQKENI. The table lists this clone with a count of one. The chain is built from TRBV18 and TRBJ2-1; 11 nucleotides align to TRBD1. This sequence was found in a man aged 55 to 70 in good health and CMV-seropositive. What was sequenced was PBMCs. DNA for the CDR3: TGTGCCAGCTCACCCGGGACAGGGGGGAATGAGCAGTTCTTC. Translated: CASSPGTGGNEQFF. Full variable domain (missing parts from reference TRBV18 and TRBJ2-1): NAGVMQNPRHLVRRRGQEARLRCSPMKGHSHVYWYRQLPEEGLKFMVYLQKENIIDESGMPKERFSAEFPKEGPSILRIQQVVRGDSAAYFCASSPGTGGNEQFFGPGTRLTVL.